The rows below give T cell receptor beta chains drawn from one sample of a study of spatial heterogeneity in lung cancer. TCRdb re-derived calls from the 5' RACE reads in MiXCR, one entry per CDR3 protein. Altogether a few thousand distinct CDR3 sequences are present, 10% being singletons, with the ten largest covering 17%. This material consisted of lung tumor tissue, taken at surgery. The source is a female donor with early-stage non-small cell lung cancer. Both conserved end residues are part of each CDR3. D genes are given only for firm matches.

d_gene,len,v_gene,CDR3aa
TRBD2,12,TRBV20-1,CSATFSGYEQYF
NA,15,TRBV10-3,CAISELWGKSYEQYF
NA,11,TRBV30,CAWSKVTEAFF
TRBD1,14,TRBV6-2/TRBV6-3,CASSYFGTGGEQYF
NA,11,TRBV12-5,CASGLGGGEFF
NA,18,TRBV5-1,CASSLVPAGRGLYNEQFF
TRBD2,15,TRBV7-2,CASSSTSGGTGELFF
NA,14,TRBV5-1,CASSLGQGLNEQFF
NA,13,TRBV25-1,CASSDLMRGPQHF
TRBD1,16,TRBV6-1,CASTMERSGQGYEQYF
NA,12,TRBV7-9,CASSFRGETQYF
NA,15,TRBV7-8,CASSSFTGPNQPQHF
NA,13,TRBV12-3/TRBV12-4,CASSLYRSEKLFF
TRBD1,13,TRBV29-1,CSGGQALGGTQYF
NA,13,TRBV19,CASSMGGVQPQHF
NA,13,TRBV29-1,CSVEDTYSYEQYF
NA,13,TRBV6-5,CASRGGGTDTQYF
NA,13,TRBV7-3,CASGTSGVDTQYF
NA,15,TRBV12-3/TRBV12-4,CASKLGWAYTGELFF
NA,16,TRBV30,CAWSVPAGGGGDEQFF
NA,15,TRBV28,CASNHPRMYQETQYF
TRBD2,15,TRBV12-3/TRBV12-4,CASSSIAGGEETQYF
NA,13,TRBV12-5,CASGLTSGNTIYF
TRBD2,17,TRBV6-6,CASTLLLGGAETDTQYF
NA,13,TRBV27,CASSSQGLYEQYF
NA,12,TRBV7-9,CASSSGPYEQYF
NA,14,TRBV28,CASSLGGTNQPQHF
NA,13,TRBV20-1,CSAGRGPSYEQYF
NA,18,TRBV12-3/TRBV12-4,CASSLGEAGLTFADTQYF
NA,14,TRBV12-3/TRBV12-4,CASSLGRVNEKLFF
TRBD1,13,TRBV29-1,CSGIQGAQNEQFF
NA,16,TRBV21-1,CASSKRGRQGDTEAFF
NA,14,TRBV12-3/TRBV12-4,CASSFYRGTYEQYF
NA,14,TRBV7-6,CASSRGQTGNTIYF
NA,15,TRBV10-1,CASSGKPVSGNTIYF
NA,17,TRBV5-4,CASSSSTGLSGANVLTF
NA,14,TRBV4-3,CASSQGLSTDTQYF
NA,16,TRBV30,CAWSGGWGAPKNEQFF
NA,13,TRBV4-1,CASSQDARRQLSF
TRBD1,16,TRBV6-2/TRBV6-3,CASSYPPRTGITEAFF
NA,12,TRBV7-2,CASSPSTGELFF
NA,13,TRBV11-2,CASSLGSGQPQHF
NA,14,TRBV7-2,CASSTSSGTDTQYF
TRBD1,14,TRBV7-2,CASSSRQGETEAFF
NA,16,TRBV6-2/TRBV6-3,CASSYGRPGAKNIQYF
TRBD2,18,TRBV6-4,CASSARLAGSTSTDTQYF
NA,13,TRBV7-6,CASSLGVYYGYTF
TRBD1,17,TRBV6-2/TRBV6-3,CASRGPGQGKANTEAFF